This is a list of T cell receptor beta chains from one sample in a study of OX40 agonist ivuxolimab in advanced cancers. Assay used: immunoSEQ multiplex PCR; TCRdb lists only in-frame clones, some missing. The sample records about 84,000 clones, 94% being singletons. The source was CD4+ or CD8+ T cells sorted from blood, collected in a trial of the OX40 agonist ivuxolimab. The receptors were gathered from an adult with an advanced solid tumor such as melanoma, head and neck, liver or kidney cancer. CDR3s include the opening cysteine and the closing phenylalanine or tryptophan.

TRBV27	TRBJ1-1	CASSNRGVGEAFF
TRBV2	TRBJ1-5	CASSDLRYQPQHF
TRBV15	TRBJ1-1	CATSRDIPGQAFF
TRBV19	TRBJ2-7	CASSIESLGTYEQYF
TRBV4-2	TRBJ2-7	CASSLPGTRNEQYF
TRBV5-1	TRBJ2-7	CASSLEPRGGYEQYF
TRBV6-1	TRBJ1-2	CASSDLTGAQEQGYGYTF
TRBV7-9	TRBJ2-1	CASSYSGEQFF
TRBV5-4	TRBJ2-7	CASSYSRDYEQYF
TRBV13	TRBJ1-2	CASSNRQGLINYGYTF
TRBV5-6	TRBJ2-5	CASRLGQRETQYF
TRBV12-5	NA	CASGLVFYEQYF
TRBV4-3	TRBJ2-5	CASSQGTSGQETQYF
TRBV28	TRBJ2-1	CASSFLLAGSYNEQFF
TRBV18	TRBJ1-2	CASSPPRQGAYGYTF
TRBV7-9	TRBJ2-7	CASSPGAPREQYF
TRBV29-1	TRBJ2-7	CSVGAGVSYEQYF
TRBV7-9	TRBJ2-4	CASSPKTLGGTNIQYF
TRBV7-5	TRBJ2-7	CARSHGLAEYF
TRBV7-7	TRBJ2-2	CASSPLLETGELFF